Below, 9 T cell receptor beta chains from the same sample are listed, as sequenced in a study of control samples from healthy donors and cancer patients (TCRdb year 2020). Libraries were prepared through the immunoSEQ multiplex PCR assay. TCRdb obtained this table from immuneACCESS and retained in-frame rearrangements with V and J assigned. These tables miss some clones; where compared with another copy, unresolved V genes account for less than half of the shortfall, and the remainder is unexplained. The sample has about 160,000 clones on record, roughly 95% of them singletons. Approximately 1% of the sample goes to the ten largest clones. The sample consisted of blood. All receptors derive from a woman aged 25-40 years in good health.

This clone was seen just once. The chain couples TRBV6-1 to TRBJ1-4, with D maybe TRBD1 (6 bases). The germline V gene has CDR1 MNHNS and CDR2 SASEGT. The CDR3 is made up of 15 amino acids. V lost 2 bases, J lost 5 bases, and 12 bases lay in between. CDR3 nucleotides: TGTGCCAGCAGTGAATTTGACAGGCGAAATGAAAAACTGTTTTTT. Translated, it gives CASSEFDRRNEKLFF.

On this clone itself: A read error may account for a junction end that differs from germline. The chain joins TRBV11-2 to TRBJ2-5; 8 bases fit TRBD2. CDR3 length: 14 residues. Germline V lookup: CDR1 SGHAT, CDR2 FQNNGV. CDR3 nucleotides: TGTGCCGGCAGCATACTAGCGGCAGAAGAGACCCAGTACTTC. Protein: CAGSILAAEETQYF.

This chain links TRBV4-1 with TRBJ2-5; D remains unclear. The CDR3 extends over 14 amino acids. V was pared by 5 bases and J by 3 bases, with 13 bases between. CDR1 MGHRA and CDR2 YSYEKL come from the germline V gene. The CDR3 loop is CASSWASWEETQYF. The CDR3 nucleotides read TGCGCCAGCAGCTGGGCGAGCTGGGAAGAGACCCAGTACTTC.

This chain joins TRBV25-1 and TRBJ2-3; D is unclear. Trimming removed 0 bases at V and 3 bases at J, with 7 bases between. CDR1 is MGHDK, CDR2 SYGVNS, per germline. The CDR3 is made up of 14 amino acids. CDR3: CASSEYLETDTQYF. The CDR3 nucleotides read TGTGCCAGCAGTGAATATCTGGAGACAGATACGCAGTATTTT. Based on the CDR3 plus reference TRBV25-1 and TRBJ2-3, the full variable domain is EADIYQTPRYLVIGTGKKITLECSQTMGHDKMYWYQQDPGMELHLIHYSYGVNSTEKGDLSSESTVSRIRTEHFPLTLESARPSHTSQYLCASSEYLETDTQYFGPGTRLTVL.

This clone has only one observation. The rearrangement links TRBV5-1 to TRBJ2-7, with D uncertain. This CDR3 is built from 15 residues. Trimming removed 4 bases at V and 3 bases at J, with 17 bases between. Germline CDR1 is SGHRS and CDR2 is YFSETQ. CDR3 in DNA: TGCGCCAGCAGCGCGTCCGGGCGGCCGGACTACGAGCAGTACTTC. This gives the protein CASSASGRPDYEQYF. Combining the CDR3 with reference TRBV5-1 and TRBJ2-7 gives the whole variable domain KAGVTQTPRYLIKTRGQQVTLSCSPISGHRSVSWYQQTPGQGLQFLFEYFSETQRNKGNFPGRFSGRQFSNSRSEMNVSTLELGDSALYLCASSASGRPDYEQYFGPGTRLTVT.

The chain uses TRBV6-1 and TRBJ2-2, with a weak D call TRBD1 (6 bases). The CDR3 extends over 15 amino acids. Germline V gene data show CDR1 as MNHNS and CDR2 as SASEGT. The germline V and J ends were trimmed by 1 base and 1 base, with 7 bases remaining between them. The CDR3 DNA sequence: TGTGCCAGCAGTGAAGAGACAGGGAACACCGGGGAGCTGTTTTTT. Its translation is CASSEETGNTGELFF.

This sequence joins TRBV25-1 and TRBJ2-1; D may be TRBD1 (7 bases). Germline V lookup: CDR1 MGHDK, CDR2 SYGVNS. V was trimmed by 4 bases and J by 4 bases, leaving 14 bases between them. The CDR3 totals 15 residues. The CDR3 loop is CASSVGGGSYNEQFF. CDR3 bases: TGTGCCAGCAGTGTTGGAGGGGGCTCGTACAATGAGCAGTTCTTC.

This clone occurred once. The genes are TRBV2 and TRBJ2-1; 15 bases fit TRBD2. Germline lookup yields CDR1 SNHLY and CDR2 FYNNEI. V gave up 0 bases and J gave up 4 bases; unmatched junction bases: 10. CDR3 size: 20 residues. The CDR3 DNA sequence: TGTGCCAGCAGTGAAGCGCACTCAGGGACTAGCGGGGGGAGGTACAATGAGCAGTTCTTC. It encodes CASSEAHSGTSGGRYNEQFF.

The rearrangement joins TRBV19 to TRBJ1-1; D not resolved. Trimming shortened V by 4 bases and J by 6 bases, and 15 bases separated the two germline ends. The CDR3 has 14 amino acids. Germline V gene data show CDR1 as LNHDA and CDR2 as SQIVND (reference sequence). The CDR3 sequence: CASSTDRRRAEAFF. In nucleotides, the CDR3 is TGTGCCAGTAGTACAGACCGGAGAAGGGCTGAAGCTTTCTTT.